The 20 T cell receptor beta chains below were found in one sample sequenced in a study of radiotherapy plus CTLA-4 blockade in lung cancer. Some clones are missing from TCRdb's copy, which holds only in-frame ones; the method was immunoSEQ multiplex PCR. The table includes about 62,000 clones, more than 70% detected once. Sequenced material: peripheral blood, taken from a patient treated with radiotherapy plus ipilimumab. These TCRs come from a human donor with non-small cell lung cancer who had a complete response to radiotherapy plus ipilimumab.

This clone was found a few times. The genes are TRBV21-1 and TRBJ2-7; no check of the table's D call, TRBD1, against the DNA was made. TRBV21-1 corresponds to a pseudogene. The CDR3 totals 13 residues. The CDR3 loop reads CASSKGQGPEQYF. As DNA, the CDR3 is TGTGCCAGCAGCAAAGGACAGGGGCCCGAGCAGTACTTC.

The chain carries TRBV28 and TRBJ2-4; D possibly corresponds to TRBD2 (6 bases). Per the germline V gene, CDR1 is MDHEN and CDR2 is SYDVKM. This CDR3 is 15 amino acids long. V shed 1 base and J shed 7 bases, with 14 bases lying between them. CDR3 in amino acids: CASSLLGSGGNIQYF. For the CDR3, the DNA is TGTGCCAGCAGTTTATTGGGTAGCGGCGGGAACATTCAGTACTTC.

The chain links TRBV6-6 to TRBJ2-7, with TRBD1 matching over 8 bases. Germline-derived CDR1 and CDR2 are MNHNY and SVGAGI (reference sequence). Unmatched junction bases numbered 6, after V lost 6 bases and J lost 2 bases. This CDR3 has 14 amino acids. For the CDR3, the DNA is TGTGCCAGCAGGGAACGGGACAGGACCTACGAGCAGTACTTC. Encoded protein: CASRERDRTYEQYF.

The chain carries TRBV5-1 and TRBJ1-3; D is uncertain. The length of the CDR3 is 17 residues. Germline CDR1 SGHRS, CDR2 YFSETQ. The V end lost 6 bases, the J end lost 1 base, and 20 bases lay between the germline ends. DNA of the CDR3: TGCGCCAGCACGCCGGGAGGATACTTAACTTCTGGAAACACCATATATTTT. As protein: CASTPGGYLTSGNTIYF. The complete variable domain, with remaining parts taken from reference TRBV5-1 and TRBJ1-3, reads KAGVTQTPRYLIKTRGQQVTLSCSPISGHRSVSWYQQTPGQGLQFLFEYFSETQRNKGNFPGRFSGRQFSNSRSEMNVSTLELGDSALYLCASTPGGYLTSGNTIYFGEGSWLTVV.

The chain carries TRBV15 and TRBJ2-5, with D unresolved. CDR1 is LNHNV and CDR2 is YYDKDF in the germline V gene (reference sequence). The CDR3 runs 13 residues. The V and J ends lost 1 base and 3 bases respectively, with 6 bases between them. The CDR3 region is CATSRVHEETQYF. DNA for the CDR3: TGTGCCACCAGCAGAGTCCATGAAGAGACCCAGTACTTC.

The chain carries TRBV30 and TRBJ1-6, with a tentative D call TRBD1 (5 bases). The CDR3 covers 12 residues. The ends were cut back, 4 bases at V and 10 bases at J, with 11 bases in the middle. In germline, CDR1 is GTSNPN, CDR2 SVGIG (reference sequence). CDR3 bases: TGTGCCTGGAAATTTGGGGGGTCACCCCTCCACTTT. This codes for CAWKFGGSPLHF.

This chain links TRBV6-5 with TRBJ2-3; D is unclear. V dropped 4 bases and J dropped 1 base, with 9 bases sitting between them. Germline V gene data show CDR1 as MNHEY and CDR2 as SVGAGI. This CDR3 is built from 14 residues. CDR3: CASSFLGGTDTQYF. The DNA of the CDR3 is TGTGCCAGCAGTTTCCTCGGTGGCACAGATACGCAGTATTTT.

V gene TRBV7-2 combines with J gene TRBJ2-3, with 9 bases lining up with TRBD2. The CDR3 runs 14 residues. Trimming cost V 4 bases and J 4 bases; bases outside gene matches: 3. CDR1 SGHTA and CDR2 FQGNSA come from the germline V gene. CDR3: CASSWGLASDTQYF. The CDR3 region has the DNA TGTGCCAGCAGCTGGGGACTAGCATCAGATACGCAGTATTTT.

This clone was observed a handful of times. The CDR3 DNA reads as TGTGCCAGCAGTGACTCGATTCCGGTCTGTTACTACAATGAGCAGTTCTTC. Amino acids: CASSDSIPVCYYNEQFF. The chain combines TRBV6-4 with TRBJ2-1; the D is unclear. The CDR3 sequence is 17 residues long. Trimming pared 0 bases from V and 3 bases from J, leaving 15 bases between. CDR1 is MRHNA, CDR2 SNTAGT, per germline.

This clone was recorded once. The V call is TRBV25-1, the J call TRBJ1-1; TRBD1 is a possible D gene (6 bases). Germline V CDR1 and CDR2: MGHDK, SYGVNS. CDR3 size: 14 residues. With 8 bases removed from V and 5 bases from J, the gap between germline ends came to 18 bases. CDR3 region: CASSLTGSRTEAFF. The CDR3, as DNA: TGTGCCAGCTCCTTGACAGGATCGAGGACTGAAGCTTTCTTT.

By its share, this clone is medium-sized (0.01 to 0.1%). J is TRBJ1-1 and V is TRBV19, with D perhaps matching TRBD1 (5 bases). Germline CDR1 and CDR2: LNHDA and SQIVND (reference sequence). The CDR3 has 12 residues. V was pared by 5 bases and J by 6 bases, with 10 bases between. The DNA for the CDR3 is TGTGCCAGTAGTGCGGGGGGTTCTGAAGCTTTCTTT. Translated, it gives CASSAGGSEAFF.

This chain links TRBV19 with TRBJ2-7; no clear D gene. Trimming stripped 6 bases from V and 0 bases from J, with 12 bases between. The CDR3 has 14 residues. The germline V gene encodes CDR1 LNHDA and CDR2 SQIVND (reference sequence). CDR3 in amino acids: CASRLRGSSYEQYF. The CDR3 coding sequence is TGTGCCAGTAGGCTAAGAGGAAGCTCCTACGAGCAGTACTTC. Filled out from reference TRBV19 and TRBJ2-7, the complete variable domain reads DGGITQSPKYLFRKEGQNVTLSCEQNLNHDAMYWYRQDPGQGLRLIYYSQIVNDFQKGDIAEGYSVSREKKESFPLTVTSAQKNPTAFYLCASRLRGSSYEQYFGPGTRLTVT.

This clone was seen just once. V usage is TRBV15 and J usage is TRBJ1-5; D uncertain. Germline V gene lookup returns CDR1 LNHNV and CDR2 YYDKDF (reference sequence). Trimming left V 3 bases short and J 4 bases short, with 4 bases between. The CDR3 extends over 12 amino acids. CDR3 residues: CATSSQNQPQHF. Written as DNA, the CDR3 is TGTGCCACCAGCAGCCAAAATCAGCCCCAGCATTTT.

The chain employs TRBV7-6 and TRBJ1-2, with 12 bases identical to TRBD1. The germline gives CDR1 SGHVS, CDR2 FNYEAQ. V trimming: 3 bases; J trimming: 4 bases; junction bases outside the gene matches: 0. This CDR3 has 14 residues. This chain's CDR3 is CASSLGQGAYGYTF. CDR3 nucleotide sequence: TGTGCCAGCAGCTTGGGACAGGGGGCCTATGGCTACACCTTC. Looking up the rest from reference TRBV7-6 and TRBJ1-2 gives the full variable domain: GAGVSQSPRYKVTKRGQDVALRCDPISGHVSLYWYRQALGQGPEFLTYFNYEAQQDKSGLPNDRFSAERPEGSISTLTIQRTEQRDSAMYRCASSLGQGAYGYTFGSGTRLTVV.

The chain uses TRBV6-5 and TRBJ2-2; TRBD1 matches at 8 bases. This CDR3 has 14 amino acids. The trim removed 0 bases at V and 7 bases at J, leaving 1 base unmatched. Germline CDR1 and CDR2: MNHEY and SVGAGI. CDR3 bases: TGTGCCAGCAGTTACTCAGGACAGGGCGGGGAGCTGTTTTTT. Its protein product is CASSYSGQGGELFF.

V gene TRBV13 combines with J gene TRBJ1-5, with D perhaps TRBD1 (6 bases). From germline, CDR1 is PRHDT and CDR2 FYEKMQ (reference sequence). Between the trimmed V and J ends, which lost 0 bases and 11 bases, there was a span of 20 bases. The CDR3 totals 16 residues. The CDR3, as DNA: TGTGCCAGCAGCTTAGGACGGCACAGGGCCCTTCCAGCCCAGCATTTT. Translated: CASSLGRHRALPAQHF.

J is TRBJ2-5 and V is TRBV6-1; 8 positions match TRBD2. CDR3 length: 15 amino acids. The germline gives CDR1 MNHNS, CDR2 SASEGT. Unmatched junction bases numbered 13, after V lost 8 bases and J lost 5 bases. The CDR3 sequence: CASRRQSGRGETQYF. The CDR3 nucleotides read TGTGCCAGCCGCCGGCAGAGCGGGAGAGGGGAGACCCAGTACTTC.

The chain links TRBV5-6 to TRBJ2-3; 7 bases align to TRBD2. CDR3 length equals 15 residues. V was clipped by 6 bases and J by 2 bases; unmatched bases: 9. From germline, CDR1 is SGHDT and CDR2 YYEEEE. CDR3 in DNA: TGTGCCAGCACCGCGACCGGGGGGATCACAGATACGCAGTATTTT. Translation: CASTATGGITDTQYF.

CDR3 region: CASSFTLANTEAFF. The CDR3 bases are TGTGCCAGCAGTTTCACCCTAGCGAACACTGAAGCTTTCTTT. The rearrangement uses TRBV6-1 and TRBJ1-1, with D unresolved. The germline V gene has CDR1 MNHNS and CDR2 SASEGT. This CDR3 contains 14 residues. V was pared by 5 bases and J by 1 base, with 11 bases between.

This clone has a handful of counts. This chain uses TRBV10-3 with TRBJ1-4, with a possible D match to TRBD1 (6 bases). CDR3 length: 15 amino acids. Germline V gene data show CDR1 as ENHRY and CDR2 as SYGVKD. Trimming took off 2 bases at V and 0 bases at J, with 7 bases between the two ends. CDR3 nucleotide sequence: TGTGCCATCAGTGAGAGGGACACAACTAATGAAAAACTGTTTTTT. Translation: CAISERDTTNEKLFF.